In this sample, the clone carrying this T cell receptor beta chain turned up a few times. The antigen is unknown. The record originates from a study of response to subunit inactivated influenza vaccine. Study findings and constraints: A suggestion made by the authors is that each seasonal influenza vaccination recruits few new T cells.

A single record per CDR3 protein comes from TCRdb applying MiXCR to the RT-PCR reads. The data contain about 520,000 distinct CDR3 sequences, around 25% of them singletons. The CDR3 is made up of 13 amino acids. V was pared by 4 bases and J by 4 bases, with 11 bases between. Per the germline V gene, CDR1 is LGHNA and CDR2 is YSLEER. The TCR comes from a man aged 45-65 years who received an inactivated influenza vaccine. This chain uses TRBV4-3 with TRBJ2-7, with D unclear. This material consisted of CD4+ T cells sorted from PBMCs, taken around 5 days after vaccination. DNA of the CDR3: TGCGCCAGCAGCCGAGAGGTCAGATACGAGCAGTACTTC. Protein: CASSREVRYEQYF.